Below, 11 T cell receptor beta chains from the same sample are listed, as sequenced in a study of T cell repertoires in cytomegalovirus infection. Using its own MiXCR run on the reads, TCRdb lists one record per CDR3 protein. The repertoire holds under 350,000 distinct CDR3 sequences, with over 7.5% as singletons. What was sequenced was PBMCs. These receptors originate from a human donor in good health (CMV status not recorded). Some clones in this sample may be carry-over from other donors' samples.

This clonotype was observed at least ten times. CDR3 in amino acids: CASSRAWQPQHF. The CDR3 DNA sequence: TGTGCCAGCAGTCGCGCCTGGCAGCCCCAGCATTTT. The gene calls are TRBV6-2 or TRBV6-3 and TRBJ1-5; D call uncertain. Germline V gene data show CDR1 as MNHEY and CDR2 as SVGEGT. V was shortened by 5 bases and J by 7 bases, with 9 bases between the two germline ends. This CDR3 is built from 12 residues.

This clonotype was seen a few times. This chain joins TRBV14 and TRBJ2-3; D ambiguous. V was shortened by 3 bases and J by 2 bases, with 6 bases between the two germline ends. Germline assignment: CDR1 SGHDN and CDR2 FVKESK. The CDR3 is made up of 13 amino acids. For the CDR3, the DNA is TGTGCCAGCAGCCACGTTAACACAGATACGCAGTATTTT. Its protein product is CASSHVNTDTQYF. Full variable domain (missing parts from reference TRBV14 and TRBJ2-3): EAGVTQFPSHSVIEKGQTVTLRCDPISGHDNLYWYRRVMGKEIKFLLHFVKESKQDESGMPNNRFLAERTGGTYSTLKVQPAELEDSGVYFCASSHVNTDTQYFGPGTRLTVL.

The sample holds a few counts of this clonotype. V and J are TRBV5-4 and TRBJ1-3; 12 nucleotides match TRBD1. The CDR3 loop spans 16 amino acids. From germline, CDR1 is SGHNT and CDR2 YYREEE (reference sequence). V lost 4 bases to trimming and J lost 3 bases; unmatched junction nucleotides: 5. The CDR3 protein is CASSPGQGARGNTIYF. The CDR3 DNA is TGTGCCAGCAGCCCGGGACAGGGGGCGCGTGGAAACACCATATATTTT.

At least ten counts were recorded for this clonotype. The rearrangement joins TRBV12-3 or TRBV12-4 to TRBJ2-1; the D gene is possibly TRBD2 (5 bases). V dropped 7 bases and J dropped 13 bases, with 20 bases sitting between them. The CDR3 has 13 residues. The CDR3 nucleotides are TGTGCCAGCACCCCTCGGCCGGGGAAAATACAGTTCTTC. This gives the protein CASTPRPGKIQFF.

In DNA, the CDR3 is TGTGCCAGCCTTGAAACCGGGACGGCTCACTATGGCTACACCTTC. It codes for CASLETGTAHYGYTF. The chain employs TRBV12-3 or TRBV12-4 and TRBJ1-2; TRBD1 might be the D (5 bases). With 8 bases removed from V and 3 bases from J, the gap between germline ends came to 19 bases. The CDR3 has 15 amino acids.

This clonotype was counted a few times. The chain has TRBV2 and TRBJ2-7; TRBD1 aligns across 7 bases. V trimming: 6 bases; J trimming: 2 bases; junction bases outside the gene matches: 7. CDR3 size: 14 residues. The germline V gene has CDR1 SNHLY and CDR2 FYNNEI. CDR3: CASRRQGPAYEQYF. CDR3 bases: TGTGCCAGCAGGAGACAGGGCCCGGCCTACGAGCAGTACTTC.

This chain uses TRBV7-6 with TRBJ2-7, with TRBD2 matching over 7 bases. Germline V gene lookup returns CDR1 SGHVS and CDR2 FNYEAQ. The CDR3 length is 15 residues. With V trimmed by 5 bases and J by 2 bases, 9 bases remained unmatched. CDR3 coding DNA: TGTGCCAGCAGCCCCGCGGGAGTACCTACCTACGAGCAGTACTTC. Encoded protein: CASSPAGVPTYEQYF.

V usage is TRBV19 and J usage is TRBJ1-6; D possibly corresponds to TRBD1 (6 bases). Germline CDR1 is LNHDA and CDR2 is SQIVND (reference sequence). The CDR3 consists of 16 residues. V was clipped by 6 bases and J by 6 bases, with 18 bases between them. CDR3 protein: CASRHRNRATNSPLHF. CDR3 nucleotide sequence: TGTGCCAGTAGGCATCGCAACAGGGCGACTAATTCACCCCTCCACTTT.

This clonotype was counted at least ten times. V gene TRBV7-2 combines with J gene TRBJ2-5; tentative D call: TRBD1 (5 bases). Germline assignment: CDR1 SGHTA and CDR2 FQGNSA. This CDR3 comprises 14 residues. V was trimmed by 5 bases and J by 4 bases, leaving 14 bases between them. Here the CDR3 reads CASSPGGAGETQYF. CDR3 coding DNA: TGTGCCAGCAGCCCCGGTGGGGCTGGAGAGACCCAGTACTTC.

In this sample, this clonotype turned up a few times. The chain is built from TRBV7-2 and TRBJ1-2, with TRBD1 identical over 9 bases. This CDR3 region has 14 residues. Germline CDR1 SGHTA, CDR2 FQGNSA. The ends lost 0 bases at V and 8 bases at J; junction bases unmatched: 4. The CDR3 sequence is CASSLAQGAGGYTF. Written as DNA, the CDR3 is TGTGCCAGCAGCTTAGCACAGGGGGCTGGAGGCTACACCTTC.

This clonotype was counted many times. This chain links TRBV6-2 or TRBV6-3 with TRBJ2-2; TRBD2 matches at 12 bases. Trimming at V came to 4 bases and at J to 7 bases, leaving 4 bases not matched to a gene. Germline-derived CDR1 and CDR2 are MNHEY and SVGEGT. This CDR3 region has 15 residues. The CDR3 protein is CASSWTSGTGGELFF. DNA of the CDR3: TGTGCCAGCAGTTGGACTAGCGGGACGGGCGGGGAGCTGTTTTTT.